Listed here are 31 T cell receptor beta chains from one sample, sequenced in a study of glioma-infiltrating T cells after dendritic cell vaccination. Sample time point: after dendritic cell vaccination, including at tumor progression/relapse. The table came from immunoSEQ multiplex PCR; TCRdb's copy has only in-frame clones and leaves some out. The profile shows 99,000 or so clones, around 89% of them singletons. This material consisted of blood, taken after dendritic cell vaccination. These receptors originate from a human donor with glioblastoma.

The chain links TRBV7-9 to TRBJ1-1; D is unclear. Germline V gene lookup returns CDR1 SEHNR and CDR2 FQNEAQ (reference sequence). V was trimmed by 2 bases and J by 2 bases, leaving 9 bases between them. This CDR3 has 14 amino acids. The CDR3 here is CASSLSGENTEAFF. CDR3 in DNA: TGTGCCAGCAGCTTATCGGGAGAAAACACTGAAGCTTTCTTT.

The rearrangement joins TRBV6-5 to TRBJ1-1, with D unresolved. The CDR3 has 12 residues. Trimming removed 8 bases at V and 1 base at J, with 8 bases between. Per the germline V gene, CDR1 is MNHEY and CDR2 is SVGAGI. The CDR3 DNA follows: TGTGCCAGCTTTAGAGGGAACACTGAAGCTTTCTTT. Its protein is CASFRGNTEAFF.

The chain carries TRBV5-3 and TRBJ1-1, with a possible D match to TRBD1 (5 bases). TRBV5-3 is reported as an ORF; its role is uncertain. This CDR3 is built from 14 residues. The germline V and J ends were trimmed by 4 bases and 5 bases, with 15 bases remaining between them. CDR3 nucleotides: TGTGCCAGAAGCCACGCGGTTGGGGGGACTGAAGCTTTCTTT. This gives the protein CARSHAVGGTEAFF.

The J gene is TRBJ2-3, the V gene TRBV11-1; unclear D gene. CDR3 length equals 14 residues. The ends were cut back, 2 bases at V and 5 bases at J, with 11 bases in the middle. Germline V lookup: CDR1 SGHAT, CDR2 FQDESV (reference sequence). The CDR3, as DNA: TGTGCCAGCAGCTTAAGAAGACTGCGAGATACGCAGTATTTT. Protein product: CASSLRRLRDTQYF.

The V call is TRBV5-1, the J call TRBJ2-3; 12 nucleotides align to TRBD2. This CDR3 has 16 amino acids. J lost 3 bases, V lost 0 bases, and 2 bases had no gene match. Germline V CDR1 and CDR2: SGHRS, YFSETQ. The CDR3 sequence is CASSLATSGGTDTQYF. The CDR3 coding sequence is TGCGCCAGCAGCTTGGCGACTAGCGGGGGTACAGATACGCAGTATTTT. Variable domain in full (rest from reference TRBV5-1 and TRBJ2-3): KAGVTQTPRYLIKTRGQQVTLSCSPISGHRSVSWYQQTPGQGLQFLFEYFSETQRNKGNFPGRFSGRQFSNSRSEMNVSTLELGDSALYLCASSLATSGGTDTQYFGPGTRLTVL.

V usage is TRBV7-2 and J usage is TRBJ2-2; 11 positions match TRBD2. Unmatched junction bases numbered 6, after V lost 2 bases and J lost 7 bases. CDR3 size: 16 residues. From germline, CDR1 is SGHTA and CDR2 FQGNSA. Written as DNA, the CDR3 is TGTGCCAGCAGCTTACTTAGCGGGGGGGCTGGCGGGGAGCTGTTTTTT. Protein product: CASSLLSGGAGGELFF.

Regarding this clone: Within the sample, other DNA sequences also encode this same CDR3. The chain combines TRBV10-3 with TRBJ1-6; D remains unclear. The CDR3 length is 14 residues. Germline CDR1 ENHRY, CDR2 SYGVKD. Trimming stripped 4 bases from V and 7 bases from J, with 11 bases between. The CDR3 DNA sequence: TGTGCCATCAGTGCCGGGGAAATGAATTCACCCCTCCACTTT. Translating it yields CAISAGEMNSPLHF.

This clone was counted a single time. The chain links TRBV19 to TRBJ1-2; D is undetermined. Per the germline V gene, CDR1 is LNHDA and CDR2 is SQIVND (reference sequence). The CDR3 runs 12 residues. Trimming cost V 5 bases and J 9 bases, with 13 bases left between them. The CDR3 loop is CASSGTGISYTF. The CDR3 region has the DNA TGTGCCAGTAGTGGCACCGGGATTAGCTACACCTTC. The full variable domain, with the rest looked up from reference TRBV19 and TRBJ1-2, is DGGITQSPKYLFRKEGQNVTLSCEQNLNHDAMYWYRQDPGQGLRLIYYSQIVNDFQKGDIAEGYSVSREKKESFPLTVTSAQKNPTAFYLCASSGTGISYTFGSGTRLTVV.

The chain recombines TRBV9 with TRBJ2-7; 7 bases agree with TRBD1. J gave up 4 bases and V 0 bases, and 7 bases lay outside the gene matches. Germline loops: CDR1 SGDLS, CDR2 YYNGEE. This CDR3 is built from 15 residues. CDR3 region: CASSVGTGAGYEQYF. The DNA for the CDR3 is TGTGCCAGCAGCGTAGGGACAGGAGCCGGGTACGAGCAGTACTTC.

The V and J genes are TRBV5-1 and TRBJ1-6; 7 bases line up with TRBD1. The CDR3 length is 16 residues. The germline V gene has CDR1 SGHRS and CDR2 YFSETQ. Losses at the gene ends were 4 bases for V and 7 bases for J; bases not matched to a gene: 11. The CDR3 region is CASSTAGTEINSPLHF. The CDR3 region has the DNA TGCGCCAGCAGCACCGCCGGGACAGAAATAAATTCACCCCTCCACTTT.

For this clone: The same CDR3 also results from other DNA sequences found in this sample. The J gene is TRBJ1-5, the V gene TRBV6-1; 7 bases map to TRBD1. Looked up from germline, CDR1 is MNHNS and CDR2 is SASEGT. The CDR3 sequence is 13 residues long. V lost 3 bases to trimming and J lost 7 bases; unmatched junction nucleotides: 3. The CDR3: CASSETGRQPQHF. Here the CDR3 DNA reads TGTGCCAGCAGTGAGACAGGGAGGCAGCCCCAGCATTTT.

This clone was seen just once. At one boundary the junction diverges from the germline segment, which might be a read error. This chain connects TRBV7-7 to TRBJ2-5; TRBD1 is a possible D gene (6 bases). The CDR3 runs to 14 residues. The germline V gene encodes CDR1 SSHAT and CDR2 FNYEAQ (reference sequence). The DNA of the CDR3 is TGTGCTAGCAGCCCACGGGACACCCAAGAGACCCAGTACTTC. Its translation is CASSPRDTQETQYF.

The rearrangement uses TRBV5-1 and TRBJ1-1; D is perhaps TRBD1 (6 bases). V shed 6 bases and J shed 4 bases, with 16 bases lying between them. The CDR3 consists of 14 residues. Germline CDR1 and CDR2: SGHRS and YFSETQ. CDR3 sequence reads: CASTKTGGITEAFF. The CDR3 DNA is TGCGCCAGCACCAAGACAGGAGGTATCACTGAAGCTTTCTTT.

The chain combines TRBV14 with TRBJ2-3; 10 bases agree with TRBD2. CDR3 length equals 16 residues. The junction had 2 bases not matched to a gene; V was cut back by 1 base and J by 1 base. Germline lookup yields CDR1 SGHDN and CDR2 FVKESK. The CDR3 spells CASSQVSGGRTDTQYF. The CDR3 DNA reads TGTGCCAGCAGCCAAGTTAGCGGGGGGCGCACAGATACGCAGTATTTT.

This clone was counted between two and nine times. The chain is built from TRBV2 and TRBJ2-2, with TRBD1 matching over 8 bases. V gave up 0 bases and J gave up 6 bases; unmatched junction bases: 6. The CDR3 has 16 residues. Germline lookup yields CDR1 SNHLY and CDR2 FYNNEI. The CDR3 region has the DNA TGTGCCAGCAGTGAAGCCCGACGACAGGGGTCCGGGGAGCTGTTTTTT. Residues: CASSEARRQGSGELFF.

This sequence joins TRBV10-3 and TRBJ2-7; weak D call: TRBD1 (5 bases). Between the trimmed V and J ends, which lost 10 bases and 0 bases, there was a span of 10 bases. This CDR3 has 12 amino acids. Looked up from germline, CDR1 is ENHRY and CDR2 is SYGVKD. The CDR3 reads CATWGGSYEQYF. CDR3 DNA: TGTGCCACCTGGGGCGGCTCCTACGAGCAGTACTTC.

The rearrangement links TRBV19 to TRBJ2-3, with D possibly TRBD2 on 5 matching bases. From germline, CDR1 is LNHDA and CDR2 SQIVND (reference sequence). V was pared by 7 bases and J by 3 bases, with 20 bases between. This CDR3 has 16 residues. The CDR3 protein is CASKAGGPLATDTQYF. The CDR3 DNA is TGTGCCAGTAAGGCAGGAGGCCCCTTGGCGACAGATACGCAGTATTTT.

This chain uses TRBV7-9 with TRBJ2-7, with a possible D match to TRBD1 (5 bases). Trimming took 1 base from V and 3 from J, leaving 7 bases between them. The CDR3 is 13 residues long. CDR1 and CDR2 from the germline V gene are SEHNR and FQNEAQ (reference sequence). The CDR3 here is CASSLDRSYEQYF. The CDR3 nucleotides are TGTGCCAGCAGCTTAGACAGGAGCTACGAGCAGTACTTC.

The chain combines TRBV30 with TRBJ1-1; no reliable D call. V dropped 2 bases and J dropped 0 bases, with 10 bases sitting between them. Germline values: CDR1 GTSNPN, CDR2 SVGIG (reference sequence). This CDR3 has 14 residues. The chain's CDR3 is CAWSKDSLNTEAFF. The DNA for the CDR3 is TGTGCCTGGAGTAAGGACTCTTTGAACACTGAAGCTTTCTTT.

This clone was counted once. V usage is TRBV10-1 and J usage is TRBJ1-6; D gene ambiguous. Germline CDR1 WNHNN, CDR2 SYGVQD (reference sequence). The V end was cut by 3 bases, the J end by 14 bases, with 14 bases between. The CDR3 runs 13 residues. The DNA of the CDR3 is TGCGCCAGCAGTGAAAACGGGAGGGCCACCCTCCACTTT. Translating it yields CASSENGRATLHF.

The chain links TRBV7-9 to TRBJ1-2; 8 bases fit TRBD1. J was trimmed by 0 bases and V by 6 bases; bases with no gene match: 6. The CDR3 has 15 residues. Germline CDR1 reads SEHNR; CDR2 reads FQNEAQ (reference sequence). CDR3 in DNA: TGTGCCAGCAGATTGGACAGGGCGCCTAACTATGGCTACACCTTC. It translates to CASRLDRAPNYGYTF. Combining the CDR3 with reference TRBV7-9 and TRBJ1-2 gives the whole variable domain DTGVSQNPRHKITKRGQNVTFRCDPISEHNRLYWYRQTLGQGPEFLTYFQNEAQLEKSRLLSDRFSAERPKGSFSTLEIQRTEQGDSAMYLCASRLDRAPNYGYTFGSGTRLTVV.

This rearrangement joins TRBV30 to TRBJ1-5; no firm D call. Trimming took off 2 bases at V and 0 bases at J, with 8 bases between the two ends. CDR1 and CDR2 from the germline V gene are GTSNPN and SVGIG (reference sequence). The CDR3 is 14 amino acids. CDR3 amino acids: CAWSPVYSNQPQHF. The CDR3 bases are TGTGCCTGGAGTCCGGTTTATAGCAATCAGCCCCAGCATTTT.

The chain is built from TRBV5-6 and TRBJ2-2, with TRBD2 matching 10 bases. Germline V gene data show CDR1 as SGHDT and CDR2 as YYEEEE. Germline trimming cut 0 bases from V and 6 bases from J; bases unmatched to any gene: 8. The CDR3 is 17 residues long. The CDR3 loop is CASSLAASGSFAGELFF. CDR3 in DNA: TGTGCCAGCAGCTTGGCCGCTAGCGGGAGTTTTGCCGGGGAGCTGTTTTTT. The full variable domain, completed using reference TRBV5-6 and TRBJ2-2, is DAGVTQSPTHLIKTRGQQVTLRCSPKSGHDTVSWYQQALGQGPQFIFQYYEEEERQRGNFPDRFSGHQFPNYSSELNVNALLLGDSALYLCASSLAASGSFAGELFFGEGSRLTVL.

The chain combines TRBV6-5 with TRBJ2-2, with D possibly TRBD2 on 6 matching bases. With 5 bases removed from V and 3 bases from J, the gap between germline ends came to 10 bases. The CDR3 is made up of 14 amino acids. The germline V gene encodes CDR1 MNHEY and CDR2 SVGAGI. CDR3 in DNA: TGTGCCAGCAGTACGGGAGATCACACCGGGGAGCTGTTTTTT. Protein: CASSTGDHTGELFF.

The CDR3 DNA reads as TGTGCCAGCAGCATCCAAGGACAGAGCCATGAGACCCAGTACTTC. Protein sequence: CASSIQGQSHETQYF. The chain links TRBV11-2 to TRBJ2-5; TRBD1 is a possible D gene (6 bases). In germline, CDR1 is SGHAT, CDR2 FQNNGV. Trimming removed 5 bases from V and 5 bases from J, with 18 bases in between. The CDR3 length is 15 residues.

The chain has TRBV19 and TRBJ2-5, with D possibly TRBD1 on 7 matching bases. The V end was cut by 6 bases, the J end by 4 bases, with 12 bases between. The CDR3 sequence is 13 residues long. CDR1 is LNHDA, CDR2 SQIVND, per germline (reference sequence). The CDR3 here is CASRRDSIETQYF. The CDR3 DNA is TGTGCCAGTAGGCGGGACAGTATAGAGACCCAGTACTTC.

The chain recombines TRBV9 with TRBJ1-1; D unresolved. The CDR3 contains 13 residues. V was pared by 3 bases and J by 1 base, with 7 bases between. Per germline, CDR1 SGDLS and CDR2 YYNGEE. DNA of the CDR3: TGTGCCAGCAGCGGTCAACAGAACACTGAAGCTTTCTTT. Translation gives CASSGQQNTEAFF. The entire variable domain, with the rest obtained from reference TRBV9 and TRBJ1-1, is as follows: DSGVTQTPKHLITATGQRVTLRCSPRSGDLSVYWYQQSLDQGLQFLIQYYNGEERAKGNILERFSAQQFPDLHSELNLSSLELGDSALYFCASSGQQNTEAFFGQGTRLTVV.

The CDR3 region is CASSLQAGDEKLFF. CDR3 nucleotide sequence: TGCGCCAGCAGCCTTCAGGCGGGGGATGAAAAACTGTTTTTT. This chain uses TRBV4-1 with TRBJ1-4; TRBD1 might be the D (5 bases). Germline CDR1 MGHRA, CDR2 YSYEKL. The CDR3 runs 14 residues. V lost 4 bases and J lost 6, with 12 bases in between.

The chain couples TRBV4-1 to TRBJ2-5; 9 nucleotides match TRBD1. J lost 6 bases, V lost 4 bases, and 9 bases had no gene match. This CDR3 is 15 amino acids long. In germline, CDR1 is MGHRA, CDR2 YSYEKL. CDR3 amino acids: CASSLGGTGYQTQYF. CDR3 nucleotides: TGCGCCAGCAGCCTGGGTGGGACAGGGTACCAGACCCAGTACTTC.

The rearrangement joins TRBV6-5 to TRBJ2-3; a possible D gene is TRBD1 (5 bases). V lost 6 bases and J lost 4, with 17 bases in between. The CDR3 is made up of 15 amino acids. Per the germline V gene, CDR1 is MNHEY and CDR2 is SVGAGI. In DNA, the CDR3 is TGTGCCAGCAGCCCCCGTGGCAGGGCGGCAGATACGCAGTATTTT. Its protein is CASSPRGRAADTQYF.

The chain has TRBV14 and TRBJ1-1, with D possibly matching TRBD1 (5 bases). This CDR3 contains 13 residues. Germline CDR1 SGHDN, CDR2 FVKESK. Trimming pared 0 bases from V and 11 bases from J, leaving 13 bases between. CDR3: CASSQEAGYQAFF. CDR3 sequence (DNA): TGTGCCAGCAGCCAAGAGGCAGGGTACCAGGCTTTCTTT.